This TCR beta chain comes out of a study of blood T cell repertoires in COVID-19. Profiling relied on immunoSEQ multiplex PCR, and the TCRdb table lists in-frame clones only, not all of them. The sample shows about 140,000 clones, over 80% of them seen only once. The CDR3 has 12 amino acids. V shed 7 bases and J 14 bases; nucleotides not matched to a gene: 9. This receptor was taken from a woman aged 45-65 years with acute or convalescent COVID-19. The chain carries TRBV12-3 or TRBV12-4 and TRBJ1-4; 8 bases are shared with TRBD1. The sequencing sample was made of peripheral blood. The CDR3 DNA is TGTGCCAGCACCCAAGACAGGGGTAGCCTGTTTTTT. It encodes CASTQDRGSLFF.